Below are 25 T cell receptor beta chains sequenced from a single sample in a study of response to subunit inactivated influenza vaccine. In TCRdb, the RT-PCR reads were re-called with MiXCR into one record per CDR3 protein. This sample has 800,000 to 1,000,000 distinct CDR3 sequences, with 21% found just once. Sequencing used PBMCs from blood, obtained approximately 5 days after vaccination. The source of these receptors is a man aged 50 to 59 who received an inactivated influenza vaccine.

The chain employs TRBV25-1 and TRBJ2-1; TRBD1 agrees at 9 bases. This CDR3 contains 16 residues. The germline CDR1 and CDR2 sequences are MGHDK and SYGVNS. With V trimmed by 6 bases and J by 5 bases, 11 bases remained unmatched. Here the CDR3 DNA reads TGTGCCAGCAGGGGGACGCCGGGACAGGGCGACAATGAGCAGTTCTTC. This codes for CASRGTPGQGDNEQFF.

In this sample, this clonotype turned up a few times. The gene calls are TRBV9 and TRBJ2-7, with a tentative D call TRBD2 (7 bases). Germline lookup yields CDR1 SGDLS and CDR2 YYNGEE. V was cut by 2 bases and J by 3 bases, with 15 bases left in between. This CDR3 comprises 15 residues. The CDR3 DNA follows: TGTGCCAGCAGCGTGGGGGGAGGGGGTGGCTACGAGCAGTACTTC. Its protein product is CASSVGGGGGYEQYF.

The sample holds a few counts of this clonotype. The chain recombines TRBV15 with TRBJ2-2; tentative D call: TRBD1 (6 bases). The CDR3 consists of 14 residues. Germline loops: CDR1 LNHNV, CDR2 YYDKDF (reference sequence). Trimming took 8 bases from V and 2 from J, leaving 12 bases between them. The CDR3 here is CATPGDINTGELFF. The CDR3 DNA reads TGTGCCACCCCAGGGGACATAAACACCGGGGAGCTGTTTTTT. Full variable domain (outside the CDR3, taken from reference TRBV15 and TRBJ2-2): DAMVIQNPRYQVTQFGKPVTLSCSQTLNHNVMYWYQQKSSQAPKLLFHYYDKDFNNEADTPDNFQSRRPNTSFCFLDIRSPGLGDTAMYLCATPGDINTGELFFGEGSRLTVL.

This clonotype was counted between two and nine times. This chain uses TRBV28 with TRBJ1-1, with TRBD1 as a possible D gene (5 bases). The V end was cut by 1 base, the J end by 1 base, with 7 bases between. The germline V gene encodes CDR1 MDHEN and CDR2 SYDVKM. This CDR3 contains 14 residues. CDR3 DNA sequence: TGTGCCAGCAGTTTATCACAGGCGAACACTGAAGCTTTCTTT. Protein: CASSLSQANTEAFF.

This clonotype came up a few times. The chain links TRBV29-1 to TRBJ1-1; D possibly corresponds to TRBD1 (6 bases). CDR1 SQVTM and CDR2 ANQGSEA come from the germline V gene. This CDR3 region has 12 residues. V was cut by 6 bases and J by 5 bases, with 13 bases left in between. The DNA of the CDR3 is TGCAGCGTCCTAGGGGGGCAAACTGAAGCTTTCTTT. This encodes CSVLGGQTEAFF.

The chain couples TRBV9 to TRBJ2-3; the D is unclear. Germline V gene sequence: CDR1 SGDLS, CDR2 YYNGEE. This CDR3 region has 14 residues. Trimming left V 8 bases short and J 3 bases short, with 16 bases between. The CDR3 sequence: CASERVGPTDTQYF. For the CDR3, the DNA is TGTGCCAGTGAAAGAGTAGGCCCAACAGATACGCAGTATTTT.

This clonotype was found a few times. The chain is built from TRBV5-6 and TRBJ2-1; D perhaps matches TRBD2 (5 bases). Trimming shortened V by 3 bases and J by 10 bases, and 11 bases separated the two germline ends. The CDR3 runs 12 residues. Per germline, CDR1 SGHDT and CDR2 YYEEEE. CDR3 sequence (DNA): TGTGCCAGCAGCTCGGGGATGCGAGAGCAGTTCTTC. Amino acids: CASSSGMREQFF.

V and J are TRBV15 and TRBJ2-7, with unresolved D. This CDR3 has 13 amino acids. Germline V CDR1 and CDR2: LNHNV, YYDKDF (reference sequence). V was cut by 0 bases and J by 3 bases, with 6 bases left in between. The CDR3 DNA reads as TGTGCCACCAGCAGAGATGTTGGCTACGAGCAGTACTTC. It translates to CATSRDVGYEQYF.

A few counts support this clonotype. This sequence joins TRBV12-3 or TRBV12-4 and TRBJ2-5, with no clear D. The V end was cut by 5 bases, the J end by 2 bases, with 9 bases between. The CDR3 has 13 amino acids. Here the CDR3 reads CASSVPPQETQYF. The DNA of the CDR3 is TGTGCCAGCAGTGTCCCGCCTCAAGAGACCCAGTACTTC.

This clonotype was observed a few times. The V and J genes are TRBV20-1 and TRBJ1-2; 9 nucleotides agree with TRBD1. The V gene's germline CDR1 is DFQATT and CDR2 SNEGSKA (reference sequence). The CDR3 runs to 13 residues. V was clipped by 5 bases and J by 1 base; unmatched bases: 2. The CDR3 DNA sequence: TGCAGTGCTGAGACAGGGGGTAACTATGGCTACACCTTC. Its translation: CSAETGGNYGYTF.

A few counts support this clonotype. This chain uses TRBV4-3 with TRBJ1-1, with a weak D call TRBD1 (6 bases). Between the trimmed V and J ends, which lost 3 bases and 8 bases, there was a span of 13 bases. CDR3 length: 13 amino acids. Per the germline V gene, CDR1 is LGHNA and CDR2 is YSLEER. This chain's CDR3 is CASSQNRAREAFF. CDR3 DNA sequence: TGCGCCAGCAGCCAGAACAGGGCACGGGAAGCTTTCTTT.

This clonotype was counted between two and nine times. The gene calls are TRBV7-2 and TRBJ1-5; D perhaps matches TRBD1 (6 bases). Germline assignment: CDR1 SGHTA and CDR2 FQGNSA. This CDR3 has 15 amino acids. Trimming removed 3 bases from V and 6 bases from J, with 15 bases in between. CDR3 sequence reads: CASSFEQGAGQPQHF. The CDR3 coding sequence is TGTGCCAGCAGCTTTGAACAGGGCGCGGGTCAGCCCCAGCATTTT. The entire variable domain, with the rest obtained from reference TRBV7-2 and TRBJ1-5, is as follows: GAGVSQSPSNKVTEKGKDVELRCDPISGHTALYWYRQSLGQGLEFLIYFQGNSAPDKSGLPSDRFSAERTGGSVSTLTIQRTQQEDSAVYLCASSFEQGAGQPQHFGDGTRLSIL.

This chain joins TRBV4-3 and TRBJ2-7; D is possibly TRBD2 (7 bases). V gave up 4 bases and J gave up 7 bases, with 14 bases separating them. CDR1 LGHNA and CDR2 YSLEER come from the germline V gene. The CDR3 consists of 13 residues. The CDR3 loop is CASSREGGTEQYF. The CDR3 DNA reads as TGCGCCAGCAGCCGAGAGGGGGGGACGGAGCAGTACTTC.

This chain links TRBV6-2 or TRBV6-3 with TRBJ2-1, with 9 bases that match TRBD2. This CDR3 is built from 14 residues. The germline V gene encodes CDR1 MNHEY and CDR2 SVGEGT. V was pared by 9 bases and J by 1 base, with 4 bases of the junction left unmatched. The CDR3 loop reads CASLLAGSYNEQFF. In DNA, the CDR3 is TGTGCCAGTCTTCTAGCGGGATCCTACAATGAGCAGTTCTTC.

This clonotype was observed many times. CDR3 DNA sequence: TGCAGTGCTAGTAATTTACTAAGTAATTACAATGAGCAGTTCTTC. It codes for CSASNLLSNYNEQFF. This chain joins TRBV20-1 and TRBJ2-1, with no clear D. Germline V gene data show CDR1 as DFQATT and CDR2 as SNEGSKA (reference sequence). The CDR3 consists of 15 residues. Trimming left V 3 bases short and J 4 bases short, with 16 bases between.

The table lists this clonotype with a few counts. Just one base apart from a much larger clone, this may be a read error. The CDR3 protein is CTSSPGLAGGLSYNEQFF. DNA for the CDR3: TGTACCAGCAGTCCGGGACTAGCGGGAGGTCTGTCCTACAATGAGCAGTTCTTC. This chain links TRBV3-1 with TRBJ2-1; 15 nucleotides line up with TRBD2. Per the germline V gene, CDR1 is LGHDT and CDR2 is YNNKEL (reference sequence). The CDR3 consists of 18 residues.

This clonotype appeared many times. V gene TRBV7-6 combines with J gene TRBJ2-7, with D hard to call. CDR1 and CDR2 from the germline V gene are SGHVS and FNYEAQ. The V and J ends lost 0 bases and 3 bases respectively, with 6 bases between them. CDR3 size: 13 residues. The CDR3 DNA is TGTGCCAGCAGCTTAGCGGGCCACTACGAGCAGTACTTC. Translating it yields CASSLAGHYEQYF. Full variable domain (outside the CDR3, taken from reference TRBV7-6 and TRBJ2-7): GAGVSQSPRYKVTKRGQDVALRCDPISGHVSLYWYRQALGQGPEFLTYFNYEAQQDKSGLPNDRFSAERPEGSISTLTIQRTEQRDSAMYRCASSLAGHYEQYFGPGTRLTVT.

This chain uses TRBV6-2 or TRBV6-3 with TRBJ2-7; D call uncertain. The V end was cut by 7 bases, the J end by 3 bases, with 13 bases between. The CDR3 extends over 13 amino acids. CDR1 and CDR2 from the germline V gene are MNHEY and SVGEGT. In nucleotides, the CDR3 is TGTGCCAGCAAGGGAAAGTATGGCTACGAGCAGTACTTC. Its protein is CASKGKYGYEQYF.

The V gene is TRBV6-5, the J gene TRBJ2-7; D is ambiguous. V was shortened by 3 bases and J by 3 bases, with 9 bases between the two germline ends. Germline V gene lookup returns CDR1 MNHEY and CDR2 SVGAGI. The length of the CDR3 is 13 residues. The CDR3 protein is CASSYDGRYEQYF. DNA for the CDR3: TGTGCCAGCAGTTATGACGGACGCTACGAGCAGTACTTC.

The rearrangement links TRBV4-2 to TRBJ2-5; 15 bases agree with TRBD2. The CDR3 contains 18 residues. Trimming took 1 base from V and 5 from J; bases not matched to a gene: 8. The germline CDR1 and CDR2 sequences are LGHNA and YNFKEQ. DNA for the CDR3: TGTGCCAGCAGCCAAGGGACTAGCGGGGGGGCAGGGGGTGAGACCCAGTACTTC. It encodes CASSQGTSGGAGGETQYF.

This chain links TRBV12-3 or TRBV12-4 with TRBJ1-1; 11 positions match TRBD1. CDR3 size: 15 residues. Trimming took 3 bases from V and 4 from J; bases not matched to a gene: 4. CDR3 residues: CASSLRTGGLTEAFF. The DNA of the CDR3 is TGTGCCAGCAGTTTGAGGACAGGGGGCCTCACTGAAGCTTTCTTT.

The chain couples TRBV7-8 to TRBJ2-1, with 11 bases aligning to TRBD2. The trim removed 1 base at V and 9 bases at J, leaving 5 bases unmatched. This CDR3 contains 15 residues. From germline, CDR1 is SGHVS and CDR2 FQNEAQ. DNA for the CDR3: TGTGCCAGCAGCTTAGGGCGACTAGCGGGACTTGAGCAGTTCTTC. Its protein is CASSLGRLAGLEQFF.

This clonotype came up a few times. This chain connects TRBV7-2 to TRBJ1-1; 9 bases line up with TRBD1. V was pared by 5 bases and J by 4 bases, with 11 bases of the junction left unmatched. CDR3 length equals 16 residues. Germline V CDR1 and CDR2: SGHTA, FQGNSA. CDR3 sequence (DNA): TGTGCCAGCAGCCCAAGTCCCGGGACAGGGACCACTGAAGCTTTCTTT. Amino acids: CASSPSPGTGTTEAFF. The whole variable domain, remainder taken from reference TRBV7-2 and TRBJ1-1, is GAGVSQSPSNKVTEKGKDVELRCDPISGHTALYWYRQSLGQGLEFLIYFQGNSAPDKSGLPSDRFSAERTGGSVSTLTIQRTQQEDSAVYLCASSPSPGTGTTEAFFGQGTRLTVV.

This clonotype was recorded a few times. The chain uses TRBV29-1 and TRBJ2-1, with 11 nucleotides matching TRBD2. V lost 2 bases, J lost 8 bases, and 5 bases stayed unmatched. This CDR3 is built from 14 residues. Germline V gene lookup returns CDR1 SQVTM and CDR2 ANQGSEA. CDR3 sequence reads: CSVELAGGGYEQFF. CDR3 coding DNA: TGCAGCGTTGAACTAGCGGGAGGAGGCTATGAGCAGTTCTTC.

Only a few counts were recorded for this clonotype. The rearrangement links TRBV6-2 or TRBV6-3 to TRBJ2-1; 10 bases are a match to TRBD2. With 1 base clipped from V and 2 bases from J, the junction kept 8 bases outside the gene matches. CDR1 and CDR2 (germline): MNHEY, SVGEGT. The CDR3 sequence is 18 residues long. CDR3 nucleotide sequence: TGTGCCAGCAGTTACTACAAGATGAGCGGGGGGGCCTACAATGAGCAGTTCTTC. Its protein product is CASSYYKMSGGAYNEQFF.